This T cell receptor (beta chain) was retrieved from a study of immune evolution from preneoplasia to lung adenocarcinoma. Study background: HLA loss of heterozygosity: 7% AIS, about 15% MIA, around 35% ADC, none AAH.

Histologic diagnosis was independently verified by two lung pathologists. Points from the study as a whole: From normal lung to invasive adenocarcinoma, top clone frequencies appeared to decrease. T cell clonality was higher in KRAS-mutant than EGFR-mutant or wild-type nodules.

Using immunoSEQ multiplex PCR, the repertoire was profiled, and TCRdb retains in-frame clones only, with some absent. Seen here are 3,500 to 5,000 clones, roughly four fifths observed once, and the top ten hold approximately 13%. CDR3 length equals 14 residues. CDR1 is MDHEN, CDR2 SYDVKM, per germline. Trimming shortened V by 3 bases and J by 1 base, and 8 bases separated the two germline ends. Points on this clone: What it binds is unknown.

The origin of this receptor is a person between 70 and 80 years old with lung adenocarcinoma. The V gene is TRBV28, the J gene TRBJ2-3; D ambiguous. Specimen: FFPE minimally invasive lung adenocarcinoma tissue. The DNA for the CDR3 is TGTGCCAGCAGTTTCCTCCAGGGCACAGATACGCAGTATTTT. Amino acid sequence: CASSFLQGTDTQYF. The entire variable domain, with the rest obtained from reference TRBV28 and TRBJ2-3, is as follows: DVKVTQSSRYLVKRTGEKVFLECVQDMDHENMFWYRQDPGLGLRLIYFSYDVKMKEKGDIPEGYSVSREKKERFSLILESASTNQTSMYLCASSFLQGTDTQYFGPGTRLTVL.